The present entry profiles one T cell receptor (beta chain) with its context. The authors' processing: Amplifying reference gene primers gave estimates of nucleated cell counts. Profiling relied on immunoSEQ multiplex PCR, and the TCRdb table lists in-frame clones only, not all of them. From that table come the V and J calls and clone size; the DNA was used to work out D and trimming. The sample yields approximately 50,000 clones, around nine tenths seen once. This record belongs to a study of blood T cell repertoires in COVID-19. As for the study in general: The United States, Italy and Spain supplied acute and convalescent COVID-19 samples. The analysed material was cDNA or gDNA that came from T cells, B-cell-depleted T cells, or PBMCs.

V lost 3 bases and J lost 13; bases outside the gene matches: 3. The germline V gene encodes CDR1 SGHDN and CDR2 FVKESK. The CDR3 is made up of 11 amino acids. This chain connects TRBV14 to TRBJ2-1; 7 nucleotides align to TRBD2. Sequenced: peripheral blood. The source is a man aged 50-59 years with active COVID-19. The DNA for the CDR3 is TGTGCCAGCAGCCAGGAGCGGGGCCAGTTCTTC. Protein sequence: CASSQERGQFF.